This TCR beta chain was observed in a study of T-cell reconstitution after alpha-beta-depleted transplantation in children. This sample's TCRbeta library carried unique molecular identifier barcodes. TCRdb used MiXCR to reprocess the PCR reads, holding one entry per CDR3 protein. The sample lists some 200,000 distinct CDR3 sequences, about 8.8% occurring once. This clonotype occurred many times. V was pared by 4 bases and J by 7 bases, with 10 bases of the junction left unmatched. CDR3 size: 16 residues. The chain uses TRBV12-3 or TRBV12-4 and TRBJ1-6; 7 nucleotides align to TRBD1. Sequencing used PBMCs from the stem cell graft donor, obtained from the stem cell graft. The receptor's source is a human donor who donated a stem cell graft to a child with SCID. This chain's CDR3 is CASSSRGGAYNSPLHF. In DNA, the CDR3 is TGTGCCAGCAGTTCGAGAGGGGGCGCGTACAATTCACCCCTCCACTTT.